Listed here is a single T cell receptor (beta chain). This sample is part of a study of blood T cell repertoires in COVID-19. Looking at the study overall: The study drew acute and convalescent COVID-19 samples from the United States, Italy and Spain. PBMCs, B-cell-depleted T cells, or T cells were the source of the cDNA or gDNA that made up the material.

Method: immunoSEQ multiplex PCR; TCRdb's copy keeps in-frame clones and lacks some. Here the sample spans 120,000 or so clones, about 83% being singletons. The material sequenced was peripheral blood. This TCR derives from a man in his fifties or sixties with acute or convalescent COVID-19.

CDR3 coding DNA: TGTGCCACCAGTGAAAACAGCGGGGGCCCCTACAATGAGCAGTTCTTC. Amino acids: CATSENSGGPYNEQFF. This rearrangement joins TRBV24-1 to TRBJ2-1, with 8 bases fitting TRBD2. The CDR3 is 16 residues long. Unmatched junction bases numbered 6, after V lost 4 bases and J lost 2 bases. CDR1 is KGHDR and CDR2 is SFDVKD in the germline V gene.